This TCR beta chain was sequenced during a study of neurological immune-mediated disorders. Study-wide background: The 35 or so patients with multiple sclerosis comprised roughly 31 relapsing-remitting cases and 3 secondary progressive cases. The study, taken as a whole, reports: When the repertoires were grouped phylogenetically, those of 18 of the 34 multiple sclerosis patients came together in a single cluster of related CDR3 sequences, which points to a possible repertoire-level signature. The multiple sclerosis repertoire cluster was not associated with any clinical or MRI feature.

5'RACE generated cDNA with 10-nucleotide random UMIs. TCRdb redid the calling of the 5' RACE reads with MiXCR, one entry per CDR3 protein. The sample carries over 65,000 distinct CDR3 sequences, 2.6% recorded once. Germline values: CDR1 SEHNR, CDR2 FQNEAQ (reference sequence). CDR3 length: 13 amino acids. V was shortened by 3 bases and J by 13 bases, with 17 bases between the two germline ends. This clonotype was counted many times. The antigen remains unidentified. The V gene is TRBV7-9, the J gene TRBJ2-3; D is unresolved. The sample taken for sequencing was PBMCs. The receptor's source is a woman under 40 with multiple sclerosis. The CDR3 region is CASSLVVAHSEYF. In DNA, the CDR3 is TGTGCCAGCAGCTTGGTTGTTGCCCACTCGGAGTATTTT.